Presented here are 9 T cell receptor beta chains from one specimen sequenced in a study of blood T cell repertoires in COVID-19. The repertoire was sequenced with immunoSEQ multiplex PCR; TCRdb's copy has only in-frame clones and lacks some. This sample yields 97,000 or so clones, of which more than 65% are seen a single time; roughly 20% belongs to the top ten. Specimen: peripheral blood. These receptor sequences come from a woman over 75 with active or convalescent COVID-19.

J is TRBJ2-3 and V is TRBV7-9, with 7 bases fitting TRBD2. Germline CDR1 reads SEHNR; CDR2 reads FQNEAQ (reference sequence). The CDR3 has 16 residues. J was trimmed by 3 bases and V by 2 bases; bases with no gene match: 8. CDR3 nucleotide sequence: TGTGCCAGCAGCTTAACCAGCGGGATGGGAACAGATACGCAGTATTTT. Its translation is CASSLTSGMGTDTQYF.

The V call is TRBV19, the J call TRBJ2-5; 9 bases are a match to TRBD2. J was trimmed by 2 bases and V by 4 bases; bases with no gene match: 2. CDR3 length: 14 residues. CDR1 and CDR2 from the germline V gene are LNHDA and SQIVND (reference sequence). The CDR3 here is CASSRLAVQETQYF. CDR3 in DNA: TGTGCCAGTAGTAGACTAGCGGTACAAGAGACCCAGTACTTC.

The DNA for the CDR3 is TGTGCCAGCAGGGACAGGGGCCACGAGCAGTACTTC. Translating gives CASRDRGHEQYF. The chain carries TRBV2 and TRBJ2-7; 9 bases are shared with TRBD1. Germline CDR1 is SNHLY and CDR2 is FYNNEI. V lost 6 bases to trimming and J lost 5 bases; unmatched junction nucleotides: 2. The CDR3 loop spans 12 amino acids. The variable domain in full, completed from reference TRBV2 and TRBJ2-7, reads EPEVTQTPSHQVTQMGQEVILRCVPISNHLYFYWYRQILGQKVEFLVSFYNNEISEKSEIFDDQFSVERPDGSNFTLKIRSTKLEDSAMYFCASRDRGHEQYFGPGTRLTVT.

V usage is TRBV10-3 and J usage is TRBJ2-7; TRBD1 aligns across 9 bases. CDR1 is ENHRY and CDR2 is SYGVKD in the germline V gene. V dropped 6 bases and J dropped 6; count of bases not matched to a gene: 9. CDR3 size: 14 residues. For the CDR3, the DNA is TGTGCCATCAGCGTCAGCCTGGGACAGGGCGAGCAGTACTTC. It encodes CAISVSLGQGEQYF.

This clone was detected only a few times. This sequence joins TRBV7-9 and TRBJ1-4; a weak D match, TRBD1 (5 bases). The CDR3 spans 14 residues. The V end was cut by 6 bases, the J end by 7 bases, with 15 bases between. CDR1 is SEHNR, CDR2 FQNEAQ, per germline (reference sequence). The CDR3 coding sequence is TGTGCCAGCAGTTTGGACTTGGGGGGTGAAAAACTGTTTTTT. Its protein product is CASSLDLGGEKLFF.

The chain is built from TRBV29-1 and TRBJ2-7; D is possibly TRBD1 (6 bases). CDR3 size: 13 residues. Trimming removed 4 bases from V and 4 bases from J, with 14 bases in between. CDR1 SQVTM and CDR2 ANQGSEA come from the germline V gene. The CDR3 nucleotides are TGCAGCGTTGCGGCAGGGGCGGCTTACGAGCAGTACTTC. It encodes CSVAAGAAYEQYF.

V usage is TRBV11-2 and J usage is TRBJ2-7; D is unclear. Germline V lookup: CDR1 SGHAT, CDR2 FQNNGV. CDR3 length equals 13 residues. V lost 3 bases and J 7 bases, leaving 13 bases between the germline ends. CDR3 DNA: TGTGCCAGCAGCTTGGGCACTCGTGAGGAGCAGTACTTC. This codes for CASSLGTREEQYF.

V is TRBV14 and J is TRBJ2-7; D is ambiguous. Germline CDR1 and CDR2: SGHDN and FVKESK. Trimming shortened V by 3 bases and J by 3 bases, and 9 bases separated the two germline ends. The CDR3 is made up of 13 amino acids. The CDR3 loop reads CASSQGRFYEQYF. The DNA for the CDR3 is TGTGCCAGCAGCCAGGGCAGATTCTACGAGCAGTACTTC.

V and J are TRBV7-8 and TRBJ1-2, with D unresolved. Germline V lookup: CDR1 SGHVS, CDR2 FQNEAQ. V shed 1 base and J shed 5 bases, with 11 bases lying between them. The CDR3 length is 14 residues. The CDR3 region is CASSLELTSYGYTF. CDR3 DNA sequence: TGTGCCAGCAGCTTAGAGCTCACGTCTTATGGCTACACCTTC.